This TCR beta chain came from a study of OX40 agonist ivuxolimab in advanced cancers. The wider study: Each patient was given ivuxolimab into a vein every 2 weeks, at 0.01 to 10 mg/kg. The eligibility criteria allowed prior anti-PD-1, anti-PD-L1 or anti-CTLA-4 therapy, and around 40% had some. Broader study findings: Doses of 0.1 to 3.0 mg/kg were accompanied by clonal expansion of CD4+ and CD8+ blood T cells by week 6.

The CDR3 runs 15 residues. Per the germline V gene, CDR1 is SGHDN and CDR2 is FVKESK. V lost 3 bases, J lost 4 bases, and 15 bases lay in between. Blood samples were obtained at baseline, cycle 4 day 1, and cycle 7 day 1. Of note for this clone: What it binds is unknown.

Profiling relied on immunoSEQ multiplex PCR, and the TCRdb table lists in-frame clones only, not all of them. Among around 84,000 clones listed, 92% were seen once. The source is an adult with an advanced solid tumor such as melanoma, head and neck, liver or kidney cancer. Material: CD4+ or CD8+ T cells sorted from blood, obtained in a trial of the OX40 agonist ivuxolimab. This sequence joins TRBV14 and TRBJ2-5, with D possibly being TRBD2 (6 bases). The CDR3 here is CASSQRRERGETQYF. The CDR3 DNA reads as TGTGCCAGCAGCCAGAGACGGGAGAGGGGAGAGACCCAGTACTTC.